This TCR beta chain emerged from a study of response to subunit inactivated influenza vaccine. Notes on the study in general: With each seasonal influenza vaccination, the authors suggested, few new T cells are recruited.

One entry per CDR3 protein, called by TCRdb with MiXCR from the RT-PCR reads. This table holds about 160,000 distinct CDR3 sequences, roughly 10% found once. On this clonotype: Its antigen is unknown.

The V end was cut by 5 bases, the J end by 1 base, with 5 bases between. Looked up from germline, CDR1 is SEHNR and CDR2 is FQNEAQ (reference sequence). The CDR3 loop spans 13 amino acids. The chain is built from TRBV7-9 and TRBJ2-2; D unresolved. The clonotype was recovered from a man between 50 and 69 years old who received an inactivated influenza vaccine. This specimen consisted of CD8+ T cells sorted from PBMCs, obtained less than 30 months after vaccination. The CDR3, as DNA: TGTGCCAGCAGCACCCTGAACACCGGGGAGCTGTTTTTT. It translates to CASSTLNTGELFF. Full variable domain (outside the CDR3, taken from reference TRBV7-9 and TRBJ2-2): DTGVSQNPRHKITKRGQNVTFRCDPISEHNRLYWYRQTLGQGPEFLTYFQNEAQLEKSRLLSDRFSAERPKGSFSTLEIQRTEQGDSAMYLCASSTLNTGELFFGEGSRLTVL.